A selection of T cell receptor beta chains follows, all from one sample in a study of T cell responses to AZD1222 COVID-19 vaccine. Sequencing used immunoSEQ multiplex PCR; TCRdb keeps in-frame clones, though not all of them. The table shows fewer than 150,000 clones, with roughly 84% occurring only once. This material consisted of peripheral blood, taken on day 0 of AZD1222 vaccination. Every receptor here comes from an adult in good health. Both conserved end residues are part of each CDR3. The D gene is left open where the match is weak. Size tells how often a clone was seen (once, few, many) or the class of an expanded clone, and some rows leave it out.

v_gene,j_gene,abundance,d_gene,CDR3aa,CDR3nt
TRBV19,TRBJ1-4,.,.,CASSTGGQHGFEKLFF,TGTGCCAGTAGTACAGGAGGACAGCACGGGTTTGAAAAACTGTTTTTT
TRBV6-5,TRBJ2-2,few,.,CASSYDTYTGELFF,TGTGCCAGCAGTTACGATACTTACACCGGGGAGCTGTTTTTT
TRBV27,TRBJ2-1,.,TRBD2,CASSRPLAGSNEQFF,TGTGCCAGCAGCCGACCACTAGCGGGGTCGAATGAGCAGTTCTTC
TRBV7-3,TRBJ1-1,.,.,CASSTGNTEAFF,TGTGCCAGCAGTACGGGGAACACTGAAGCTTTCTTT
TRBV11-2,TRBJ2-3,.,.,CASSLQLMDTQYF,TGTGCCAGCAGCTTACAGCTTATGGATACGCAGTATTTT
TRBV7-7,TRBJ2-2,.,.,CASSASGTSTGELFF,TGTGCTAGCAGCGCCTCCGGGACCTCCACCGGGGAGCTGTTTTTT
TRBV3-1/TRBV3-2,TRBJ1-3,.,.,CASSREFGGGNTIYF,TGTGCCAGCAGCCGAGAGTTCGGGGGAGGAAACACCATATATTTT
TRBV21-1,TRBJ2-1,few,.,CASSKRIAGSYNEQFF,TGTGCCAGCAGCAAACGTATAGCGGGATCCTACAATGAGCAGTTCTTC
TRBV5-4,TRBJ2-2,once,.,CASSLSTGNTGELFF,TGTGCCAGCAGCTTGTCCACAGGGAACACCGGGGAGCTGTTTTTT
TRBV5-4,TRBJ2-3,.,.,CASSFVGASTDTQYF,TGTGCCAGCAGCTTCGTCGGGGCTAGCACAGATACGCAGTATTTT
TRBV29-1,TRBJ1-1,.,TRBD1,CSVEGWTGGAFF,TGCAGCGTTGAAGGGTGGACAGGGGGAGCTTTCTTT
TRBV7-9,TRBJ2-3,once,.,CASSLELHTDTQYF,TGTGCCAGCAGCTTAGAGCTCCACACAGATACGCAGTATTTT
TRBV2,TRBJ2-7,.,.,CASARGHEQYF,TGTGCCAGCGCCCGCGGTCACGAGCAGTACTTC
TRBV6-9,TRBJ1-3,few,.,CASSYKLDSGNTIYF,TGTGCCAGCAGTTATAAGTTAGACTCTGGAAACACCATATATTTT
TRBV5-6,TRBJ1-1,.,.,CASSLGREAFF,TGTGCCAGCAGCTTGGGGCGGGAGGCTTTCTTT
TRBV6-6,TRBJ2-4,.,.,CASSFPGGFAKNIQYF,TGTGCCAGCAGTTTCCCAGGGGGGTTTGCCAAAAACATTCAGTACTTC
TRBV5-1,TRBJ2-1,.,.,CASSRRDYNEQFF,TGCGCCAGCAGCCGCCGGGACTACAATGAGCAGTTCTTC
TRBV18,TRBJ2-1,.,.,CASSPGTAREQFF,TGTGCCAGCTCACCAGGGACCGCGAGAGAGCAGTTCTTC
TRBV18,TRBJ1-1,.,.,CASSSGAQNTEAFF,TGTGCCAGCTCATCAGGGGCACAGAACACTGAAGCTTTCTTT
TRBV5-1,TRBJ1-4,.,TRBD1,CASTSMATGGYEKLFF,TGCGCCAGCACCTCAATGGCGACAGGGGGTTATGAAAAACTGTTTTTT